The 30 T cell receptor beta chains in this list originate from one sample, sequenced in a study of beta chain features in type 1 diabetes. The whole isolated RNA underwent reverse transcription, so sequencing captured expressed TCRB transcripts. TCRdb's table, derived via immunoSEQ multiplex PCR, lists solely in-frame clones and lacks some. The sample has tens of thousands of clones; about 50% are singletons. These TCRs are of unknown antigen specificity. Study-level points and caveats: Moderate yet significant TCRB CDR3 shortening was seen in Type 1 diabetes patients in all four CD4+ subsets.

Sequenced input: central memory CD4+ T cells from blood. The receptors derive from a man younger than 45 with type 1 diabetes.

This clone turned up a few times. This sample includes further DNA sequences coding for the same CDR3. The CDR3 region has the DNA TGTGCCAGCAGCCTTCGACTAGCTACCTACGAGCAGTACTTC. This sequence encodes CASSLRLATYEQYF. V usage is TRBV13 and J usage is TRBJ2-7; 7 positions match TRBD2. V lost 5 bases, J lost 2 bases, and 6 bases stayed unmatched. This CDR3 spans 14 amino acids. CDR1 and CDR2 from the germline V gene are PRHDT and FYEKMQ (reference sequence).

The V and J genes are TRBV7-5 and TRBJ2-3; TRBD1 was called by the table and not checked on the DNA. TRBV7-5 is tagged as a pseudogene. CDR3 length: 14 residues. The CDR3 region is CARSWEDRAHTQYF. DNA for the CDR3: TGTGCCAGAAGCTGGGAGGACAGGGCGCATACGCAGTATTTT.

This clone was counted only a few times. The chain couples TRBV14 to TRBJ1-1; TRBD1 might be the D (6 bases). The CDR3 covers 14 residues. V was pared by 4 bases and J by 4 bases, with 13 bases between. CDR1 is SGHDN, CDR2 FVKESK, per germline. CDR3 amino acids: CASSPYRDFTEAFF. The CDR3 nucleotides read TGTGCCAGCAGCCCTTACAGGGATTTCACTGAAGCTTTCTTT.

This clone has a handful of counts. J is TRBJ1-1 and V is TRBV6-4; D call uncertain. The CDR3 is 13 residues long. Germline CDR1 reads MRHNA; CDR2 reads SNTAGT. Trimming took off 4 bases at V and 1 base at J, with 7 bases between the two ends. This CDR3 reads CASSVQQNTEAFF. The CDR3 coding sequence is TGTGCCAGCAGTGTCCAACAGAACACTGAAGCTTTCTTT.

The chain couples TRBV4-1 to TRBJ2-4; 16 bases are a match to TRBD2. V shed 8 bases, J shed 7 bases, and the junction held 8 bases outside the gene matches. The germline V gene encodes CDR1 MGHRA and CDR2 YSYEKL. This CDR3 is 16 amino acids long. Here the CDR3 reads CASGGTSGRAVNIQYF. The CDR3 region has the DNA TGCGCCAGCGGGGGGACTAGCGGGAGGGCTGTGAACATTCAGTACTTC.

CDR3 residues: CASSLAGSRVSGNEQFF. Here the CDR3 DNA reads TGTGCCAGCAGCTTAGCAGGTTCCCGGGTCTCCGGCAATGAGCAGTTCTTC. The chain couples TRBV7-2 to TRBJ2-1; D remains ambiguous. The V end was cut by 0 bases, the J end by 6 bases, with 18 bases between. Per the germline V gene, CDR1 is SGHTA and CDR2 is FQGNSA. The CDR3 has 17 amino acids. The full variable domain, in which reference TRBV7-2 and TRBJ2-1 provide the parts outside the CDR3, is GAGVSQSPSNKVTEKGKDVELRCDPISGHTALYWYRQSLGQGLEFLIYFQGNSAPDKSGLPSDRFSAERTGGSVSTLTIQRTQQEDSAVYLCASSLAGSRVSGNEQFFGPGTRLTVL.

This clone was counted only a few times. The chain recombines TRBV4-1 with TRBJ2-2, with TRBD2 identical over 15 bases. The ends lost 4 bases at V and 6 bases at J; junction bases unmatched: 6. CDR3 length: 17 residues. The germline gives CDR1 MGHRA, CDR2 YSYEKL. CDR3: CASSLGTSGRRAGELFF. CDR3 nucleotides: TGCGCCAGCAGCCTCGGGACTAGCGGGAGGAGGGCCGGGGAGCTGTTTTTT.

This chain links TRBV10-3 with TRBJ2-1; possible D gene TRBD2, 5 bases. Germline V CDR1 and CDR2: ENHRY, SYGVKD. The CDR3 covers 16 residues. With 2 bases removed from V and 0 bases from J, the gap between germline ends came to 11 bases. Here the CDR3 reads CAISEPGVSSYNEQFF. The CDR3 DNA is TGTGCCATCAGTGAGCCCGGGGTGAGCTCCTACAATGAGCAGTTCTTC.

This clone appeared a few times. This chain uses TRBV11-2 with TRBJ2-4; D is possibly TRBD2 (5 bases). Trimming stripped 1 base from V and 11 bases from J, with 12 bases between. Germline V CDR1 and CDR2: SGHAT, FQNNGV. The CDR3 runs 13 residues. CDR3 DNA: TGTGCCAGCAGCTTAGTAGGGTCGCGGGTTCAGTACTTC. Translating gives CASSLVGSRVQYF.

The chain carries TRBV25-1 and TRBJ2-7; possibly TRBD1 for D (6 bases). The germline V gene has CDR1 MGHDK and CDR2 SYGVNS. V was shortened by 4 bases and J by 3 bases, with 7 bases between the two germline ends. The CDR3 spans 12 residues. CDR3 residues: CASSATGYEQYF. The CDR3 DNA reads TGTGCCAGCAGTGCGACAGGCTACGAGCAGTACTTC.

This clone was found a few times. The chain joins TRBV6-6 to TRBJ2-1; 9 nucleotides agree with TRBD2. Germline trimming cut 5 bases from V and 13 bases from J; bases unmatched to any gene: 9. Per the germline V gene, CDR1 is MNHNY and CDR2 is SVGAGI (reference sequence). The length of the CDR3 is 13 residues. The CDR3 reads CASSDTAGGGQFF. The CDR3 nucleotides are TGTGCCAGCAGTGATACGGCGGGGGGGGGACAGTTCTTC.

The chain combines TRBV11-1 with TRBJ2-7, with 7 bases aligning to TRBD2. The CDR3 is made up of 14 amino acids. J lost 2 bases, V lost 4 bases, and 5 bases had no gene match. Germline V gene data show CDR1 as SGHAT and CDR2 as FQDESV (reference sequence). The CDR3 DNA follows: TGTGCCAGCAGCTCGGGAGGAGAAGCCTACGAGCAGTACTTC. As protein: CASSSGGEAYEQYF. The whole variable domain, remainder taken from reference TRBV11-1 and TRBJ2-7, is EAEVAQSPRYKITEKSQAVAFWCDPISGHATLYWYRQILGQGPELLVQFQDESVVDDSQLPKDRFSAERLKGVDSTLKIQPAELGDSAMYLCASSSGGEAYEQYFGPGTRLTVT.

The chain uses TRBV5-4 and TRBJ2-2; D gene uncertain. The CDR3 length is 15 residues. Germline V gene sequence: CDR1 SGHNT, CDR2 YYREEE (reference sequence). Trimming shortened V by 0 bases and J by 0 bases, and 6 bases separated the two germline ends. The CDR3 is CASSLGRANTGELFF. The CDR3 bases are TGTGCCAGCAGCTTGGGAAGAGCGAACACCGGGGAGCTGTTTTTT.

The DNA of the CDR3 is TGTGCCAGCAGCTTAGGGACAGGGAAGGGCCAAGAGACCCAGTACTTC. Translating it yields CASSLGTGKGQETQYF. The chain joins TRBV5-4 to TRBJ2-5, with 9 bases that match TRBD1. The trim removed 2 bases at V and 1 base at J, leaving 6 bases unmatched. The CDR3 has 16 amino acids. Germline V gene sequence: CDR1 SGHNT, CDR2 YYREEE (reference sequence).

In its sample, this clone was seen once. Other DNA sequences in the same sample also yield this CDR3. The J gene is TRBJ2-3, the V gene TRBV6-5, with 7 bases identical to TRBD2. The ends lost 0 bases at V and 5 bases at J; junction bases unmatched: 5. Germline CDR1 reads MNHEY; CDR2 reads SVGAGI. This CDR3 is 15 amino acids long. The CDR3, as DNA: TGTGCCAGCAGTTACTCGAATGCGGGGGAAGATACGCAGTATTTT. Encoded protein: CASSYSNAGEDTQYF.

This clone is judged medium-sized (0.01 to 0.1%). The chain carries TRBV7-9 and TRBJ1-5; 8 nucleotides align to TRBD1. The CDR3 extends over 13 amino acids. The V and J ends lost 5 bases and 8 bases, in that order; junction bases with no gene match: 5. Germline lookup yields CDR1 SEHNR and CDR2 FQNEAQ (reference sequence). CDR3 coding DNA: TGTGCCAGCAGCACGGACAGGGTAGAGCCCCAGCATTTT. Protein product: CASSTDRVEPQHF.

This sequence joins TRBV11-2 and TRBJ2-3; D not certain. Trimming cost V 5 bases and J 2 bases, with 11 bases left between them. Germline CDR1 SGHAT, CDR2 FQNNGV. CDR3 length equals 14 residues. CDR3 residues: CASSPQRDTDTQYF. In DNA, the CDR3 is TGTGCCAGCAGCCCGCAGCGTGACACAGATACGCAGTATTTT.

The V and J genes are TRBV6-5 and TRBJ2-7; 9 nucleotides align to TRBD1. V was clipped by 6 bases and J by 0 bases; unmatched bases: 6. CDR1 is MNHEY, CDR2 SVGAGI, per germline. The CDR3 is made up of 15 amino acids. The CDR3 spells CASRPGTGNSYEQYF. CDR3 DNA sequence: TGTGCCAGCAGGCCCGGGACAGGGAACTCCTACGAGCAGTACTTC.

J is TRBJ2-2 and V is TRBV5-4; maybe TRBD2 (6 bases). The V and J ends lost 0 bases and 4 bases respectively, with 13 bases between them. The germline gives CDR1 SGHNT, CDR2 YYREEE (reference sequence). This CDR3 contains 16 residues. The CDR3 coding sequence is TGTGCCAGCAGCTTGGTTGGGGGGTCGAGCACCGGGGAGCTGTTTTTT. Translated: CASSLVGGSSTGELFF.

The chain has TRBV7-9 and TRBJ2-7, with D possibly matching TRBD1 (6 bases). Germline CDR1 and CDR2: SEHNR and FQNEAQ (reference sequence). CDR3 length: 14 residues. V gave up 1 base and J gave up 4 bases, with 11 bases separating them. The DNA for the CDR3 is TGTGCCAGCAGCTTAGGAGGGACAAGTTACGAGCAGTACTTC. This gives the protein CASSLGGTSYEQYF.

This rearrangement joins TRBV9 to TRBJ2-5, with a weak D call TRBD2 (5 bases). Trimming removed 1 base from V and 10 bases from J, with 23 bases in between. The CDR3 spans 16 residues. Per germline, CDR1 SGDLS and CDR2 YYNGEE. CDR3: CASSVRALAGGNIQYF. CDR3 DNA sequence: TGTGCCAGCAGCGTAAGGGCCCTAGCCGGAGGAAATATCCAGTACTTC. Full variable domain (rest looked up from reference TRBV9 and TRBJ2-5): DSGVTQTPKHLITATGQRVTLRCSPRSGDLSVYWYQQSLDQGLQFLIQYYNGEERAKGNILERFSAQQFPDLHSELNLSSLELGDSALYFCASSVRALAGGNIQYFGPGTRLLVL.

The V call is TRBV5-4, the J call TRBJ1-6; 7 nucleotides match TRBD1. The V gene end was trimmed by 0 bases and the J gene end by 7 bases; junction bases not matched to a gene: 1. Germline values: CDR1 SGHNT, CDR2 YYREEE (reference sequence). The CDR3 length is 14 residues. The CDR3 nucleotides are TGTGCCAGCAGCTTGGACAGGGGAAATTCACCCCTCCACTTT. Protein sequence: CASSLDRGNSPLHF.

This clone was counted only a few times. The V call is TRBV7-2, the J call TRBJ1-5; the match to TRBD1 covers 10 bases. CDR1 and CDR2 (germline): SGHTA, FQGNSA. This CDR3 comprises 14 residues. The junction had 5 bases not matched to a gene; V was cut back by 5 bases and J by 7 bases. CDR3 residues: CASSLGQGLQPQHF. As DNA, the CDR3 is TGTGCCAGCAGCCTGGGACAGGGGCTCCAGCCCCAGCATTTT.

The CDR3 DNA reads as TGCGCCAGCAGAGCCCGGGACAGGGATTCCGGGGAGCTGTTTTTT. Amino acids: CASRARDRDSGELFF. The chain couples TRBV10-2 to TRBJ2-2; 9 bases map to TRBD1. Germline loops: CDR1 WSHSY, CDR2 SAAADI. The trim removed 6 bases at V and 6 bases at J, leaving 8 bases unmatched. The CDR3 is 15 residues long.

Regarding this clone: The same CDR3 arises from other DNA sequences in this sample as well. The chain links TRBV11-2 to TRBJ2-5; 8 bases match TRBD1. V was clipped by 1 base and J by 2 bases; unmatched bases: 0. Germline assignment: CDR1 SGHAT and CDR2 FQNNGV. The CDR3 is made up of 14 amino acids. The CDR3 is CASSLGTGQETQYF. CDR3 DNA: TGTGCCAGCAGCTTAGGGACAGGGCAAGAGACCCAGTACTTC.

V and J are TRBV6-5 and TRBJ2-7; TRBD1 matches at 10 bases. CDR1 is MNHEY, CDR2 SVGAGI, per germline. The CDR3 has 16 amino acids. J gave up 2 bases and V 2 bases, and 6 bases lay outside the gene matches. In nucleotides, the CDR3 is TGTGCCAGCAGTTACCGAATGACAGGGGGCACCTACGAGCAGTACTTC. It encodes CASSYRMTGGTYEQYF.

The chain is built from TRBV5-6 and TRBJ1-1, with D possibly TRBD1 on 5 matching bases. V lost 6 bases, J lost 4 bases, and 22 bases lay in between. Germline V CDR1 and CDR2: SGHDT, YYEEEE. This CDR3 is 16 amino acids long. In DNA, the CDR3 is TGTGCCAGCACCTTCAACGGTTACGGGGGTGGCACTGAAGCTTTCTTT. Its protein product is CASTFNGYGGGTEAFF. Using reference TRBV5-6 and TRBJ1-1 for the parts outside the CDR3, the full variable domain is DAGVTQSPTHLIKTRGQQVTLRCSPKSGHDTVSWYQQALGQGPQFIFQYYEEEERQRGNFPDRFSGHQFPNYSSELNVNALLLGDSALYLCASTFNGYGGGTEAFFGQGTRLTVV.

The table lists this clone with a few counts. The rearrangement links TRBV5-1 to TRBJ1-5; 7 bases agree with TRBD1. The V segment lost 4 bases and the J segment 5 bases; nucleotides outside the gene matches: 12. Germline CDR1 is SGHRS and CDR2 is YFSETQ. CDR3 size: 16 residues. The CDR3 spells CASSPSTGAGDQPQHF. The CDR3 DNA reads TGCGCCAGCAGCCCGTCTACAGGGGCTGGGGATCAGCCCCAGCATTTT.

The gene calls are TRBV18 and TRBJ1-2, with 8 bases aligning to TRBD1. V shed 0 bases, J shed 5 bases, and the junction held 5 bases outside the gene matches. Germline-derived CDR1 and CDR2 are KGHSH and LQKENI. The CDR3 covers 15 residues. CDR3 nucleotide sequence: TGTGCCAGCTCACCACCGGAGACAGGGGTGTATGGCTACACCTTC. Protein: CASSPPETGVYGYTF. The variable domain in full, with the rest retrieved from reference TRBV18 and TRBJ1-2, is NAGVMQNPRHLVRRRGQEARLRCSPMKGHSHVYWYRQLPEEGLKFMVYLQKENIIDESGMPKERFSAEFPKEGPSILRIQQVVRGDSAAYFCASSPPETGVYGYTFGSGTRLTVV.

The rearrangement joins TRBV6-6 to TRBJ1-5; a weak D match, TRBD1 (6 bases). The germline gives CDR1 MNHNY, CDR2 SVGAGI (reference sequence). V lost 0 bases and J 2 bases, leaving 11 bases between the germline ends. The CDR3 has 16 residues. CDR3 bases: TGTGCCAGCAGTTACTCACAGGGTCAGCGCAATCAGCCCCAGCATTTT. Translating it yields CASSYSQGQRNQPQHF.